Listed here is a single T cell receptor (beta chain). The sample comes from a study of pediatric ulcerative colitis. TCRdb keeps only in-frame clones here, not all; method: immunoSEQ multiplex PCR. Counted here are roughly 64,000 clones, approximately 87% occurring once; the ten biggest clones make up about 3.5%. Germline V gives CDR1 SGDLS, CDR2 YYNGEE. The V end was cut by 6 bases, the J end by 4 bases, with 11 bases between. This CDR3 is 13 amino acids long. Sequenced sample: blood. The gene calls are TRBV9 and TRBJ2-1; unclear D gene. The TCR originated in a boy between 5 and 17 years old with severe ulcerative colitis. The CDR3 DNA reads as TGTGCCAGCACCCGAGACATGTACAATGAGCAGTTCTTC. It is translated as CASTRDMYNEQFF.